The T cell receptor (beta chain) under discussion was sequenced for a study of PD-1 blockade in classical Hodgkin lymphoma. Relapse was seen in all patients after autologous stem cell transplantation, and brentuximab vedotin exposure was variable. Trimming at V came to 6 bases and at J to 4 bases, leaving 14 bases not matched to a gene. Germline CDR1 reads SNHLY; CDR2 reads FYNNEI. The CDR3 loop spans 16 amino acids. The assay was immunoSEQ multiplex PCR, and TCRdb's table has in-frame clones only and misses some. The sample comprises around 150,000 clones, about 81% of which are singletons, and roughly 8.4% rests with the top ten.

The chain uses TRBV2 and TRBJ2-7, with 8 nucleotides matching TRBD1. The sample was peripheral blood mononuclear cells (PBMCs), taken before the second cycle of nivolumab. The TCR originated in a human donor with classical Hodgkin lymphoma. The DNA of the CDR3 is TGTGCCAGCAGACCGCTACGAGGACAGGGTACTTACGAGCAGTACTTC. Residues: CASRPLRGQGTYEQYF. The full variable domain, its missing parts supplied by reference TRBV2 and TRBJ2-7, is EPEVTQTPSHQVTQMGQEVILRCVPISNHLYFYWYRQILGQKVEFLVSFYNNEISEKSEIFDDQFSVERPDGSNFTLKIRSTKLEDSAMYFCASRPLRGQGTYEQYFGPGTRLTVT.